Listed here are 19 T cell receptor beta chains from one sample, sequenced in a study of blood T cells in healthy people across ages. Alongside a J-beta primer mix, a sample-barcoded 5' primer served in a second PCR lasting roughly 7 to 11 cycles. TCRdb called the 5' RACE reads again in MiXCR, with one record for every CDR3 protein. Of around 990,000 distinct CDR3 sequences in the sample, 35% to 40% were seen once. The sample was blood. Receptors originate from a young man in good health.

Of note for this clonotype: Germline is not matched at one junction end, which may reflect a read error. This chain joins TRBV5-1 and TRBJ2-2, with 9 bases fitting TRBD1. CDR1 is SGHRS and CDR2 is YFSETQ in the germline V gene. The CDR3 has 17 amino acids. This CDR3 is CASSLVPGQGNTGELFF. The CDR3 region has the DNA TGCGCCAGCAGTTTGGTTCCGGGACAGGGAAACACCGGGGAGCTGTTTTTT. Complete variable domain (other parts from reference TRBV5-1 and TRBJ2-2): KAGVTQTPRYLIKTRGQQVTLSCSPISGHRSVSWYQQTPGQGLQFLFEYFSETQRNKGNFPGRFSGRQFSNSRSEMNVSTLELGDSALYLCASSLVPGQGNTGELFFGEGSRLTVL.

The J gene is TRBJ1-5, the V gene TRBV12-3 or TRBV12-4; possible D gene TRBD1, 5 bases. The CDR3 length is 15 residues. V was trimmed by 3 bases and J by 2 bases, leaving 11 bases between them. This CDR3 is CASSLEGEGNQPQHF. Here the CDR3 DNA reads TGTGCCAGCAGTTTGGAAGGGGAGGGCAATCAGCCCCAGCATTTT.

This clonotype was found many times. The CDR3 region is CASSSGLAPGNEQYF. The CDR3 DNA is TGTGCCAGCAGCTCTGGACTAGCTCCGGGCAATGAGCAGTACTTC. The gene calls are TRBV7-9 and TRBJ2-5; 8 nucleotides line up with TRBD2. The length of the CDR3 is 15 residues. From germline, CDR1 is SEHNR and CDR2 FQNEAQ (reference sequence). J was trimmed by 11 bases and V by 4 bases; bases with no gene match: 15. Combining the CDR3 with reference TRBV7-9 and TRBJ2-5 gives the whole variable domain DTGVSQNPRHKITKRGQNVTFRCDPISEHNRLYWYRQTLGQGPEFLTYFQNEAQLEKSRLLSDRFSAERPKGSFSTLEIQRTEQGDSAMYLCASSSGLAPGNEQYFGPGTRLLVL.

Turning to this clonotype: This clone may be a read error of a much larger clone one base away. The chain recombines TRBV5-1 with TRBJ1-2; D gene ambiguous. This CDR3 contains 11 residues. V was clipped by 10 bases and J by 7 bases, with 14 bases between them. Germline V gives CDR1 SGHRS, CDR2 YFSETQ. The CDR3 DNA reads as TGCGCCCTAACCTTGGCAAGTGGCTACACCTTC. Translation: CALTLASGYTF. The full variable domain, rest sourced from reference TRBV5-1 and TRBJ1-2, is KAGVTQTPRYLIKTRGQQVTLSCSPISGHRSVSWYQQTPGQGLQFLFEYFSETQRNKGNFPGRFSGRQFSNSRSEMNVSTLELGDSALYLCALTLASGYTFGSGTRLTVV.

This clonotype was counted a single time. This chain joins TRBV7-2 and TRBJ2-7; TRBD1 agrees at 9 bases. The assigned J gene may be wrong: the sequence end matches TRBJ2-5 better. The CDR3 is made up of 15 amino acids. The germline CDR1 and CDR2 sequences are SGHTA and FQGNSA. In nucleotides, the CDR3 is TGTGCCAGCAGCTTAGGGGACAGGGACTGGGAGACCCAGTACTTC. This gives the protein CASSLGDRDWETQYF.

A remark on this clonotype: A much larger clone lies one base from this, so it may be a read error. The CDR3 nucleotides are TGTGCCAGCAGTTTAGGAGCAGGCCATGGCTACACCTTC. Amino acid sequence: CASSLGAGHGYTF. The rearrangement links TRBV12-3 or TRBV12-4 to TRBJ1-2, with no clear D. The CDR3 is 13 residues long. V was trimmed by 1 base and J by 6 bases, leaving 9 bases between them.

This chain uses TRBV6-6 with TRBJ1-2; D gene uncertain. CDR3 length: 14 residues. The ends were cut back, 2 bases at V and 4 bases at J, with 11 bases in the middle. Germline lookup yields CDR1 MNHNY and CDR2 SVGAGI (reference sequence). The CDR3 region is CASSYDRGSYGYTF. The DNA for the CDR3 is TGTGCCAGCAGTTACGATCGCGGCAGCTATGGCTACACCTTC.

The chain links TRBV4-3 to TRBJ2-3; the match to TRBD2 covers 11 bases. From germline, CDR1 is LGHNA and CDR2 YSLEER. After removal of 0 bases from V and 10 bases from J, the junction contained 15 bases not matched to a gene. The CDR3 is 18 amino acids. The CDR3 DNA reads as TGCGCCAGCAGCCAAGACCTAGCGGGGGGCTCTCATCCCCCGGCGCAGTATTTT. It translates to CASSQDLAGGSHPPAQYF.

The chain combines TRBV5-1 with TRBJ1-2, with 7 bases fitting TRBD1. Germline CDR1 reads SGHRS; CDR2 reads YFSETQ. The CDR3 length is 16 residues. Unmatched junction bases numbered 17, after V lost 7 bases and J lost 5 bases. In nucleotides, the CDR3 is TGCGCCAGCGGGAATCTACCGACAGGGTCCTTTTATGGCTACACCTTC. Translating it yields CASGNLPTGSFYGYTF.

J is TRBJ2-7 and V is TRBV9; D tentatively fits TRBD1 or TRBD2 (5 bases each). The ends were cut back, 0 bases at V and 2 bases at J, with 9 bases in the middle. The CDR3 is 14 amino acids. In germline, CDR1 is SGDLS, CDR2 YYNGEE. CDR3 protein: CASSVGGSPYEQYF. As DNA, the CDR3 is TGTGCCAGCAGCGTAGGGGGGTCCCCCTACGAGCAGTACTTC.

This clonotype is a singleton in its sample. This rearrangement joins TRBV12-3 or TRBV12-4 to TRBJ1-3; no reliable D call. Trimming took off 6 bases at V and 4 bases at J, with 10 bases between the two ends. The CDR3 runs 13 residues. The DNA of the CDR3 is TGTGCCAGCAGCCCGAAGAGAGGAAACACCATATATTTT. Translated: CASSPKRGNTIYF.

A few counts support this clonotype. This chain uses TRBV4-1 with TRBJ1-1; D may be TRBD1 (5 bases). The germline V gene encodes CDR1 MGHRA and CDR2 YSYEKL. The CDR3 spans 15 residues. V was pared by 0 bases and J by 0 bases, with 8 bases between. CDR3 sequence: CASSQEGQMNTEAFF. Written as DNA, the CDR3 is TGCGCCAGCAGCCAAGAGGGGCAGATGAACACTGAAGCTTTCTTT.

This clonotype has more than one count but fewer than ten. The chain carries TRBV6-5 and TRBJ2-3; D is perhaps TRBD1 (5 bases). The CDR3 length is 14 residues. V was clipped by 4 bases and J by 0 bases, with 8 bases between them. Germline V gene data show CDR1 as MNHEY and CDR2 as SVGAGI. In nucleotides, the CDR3 is TGTGCCAGCAGTTGGGGCGGTAGCACAGATACGCAGTATTTT. It specifies CASSWGGSTDTQYF.

This clonotype has a count of ten or more. The gene calls are TRBV4-1 and TRBJ2-1; 9 positions match TRBD2. This CDR3 has 16 amino acids. Germline values: CDR1 MGHRA, CDR2 YSYEKL. Trimming cost V 0 bases and J 7 bases; bases outside gene matches: 7. In nucleotides, the CDR3 is TGCGCCAGCAGCCAAGAAGGCGGGGGGGCCAGGAATGAGCAGTTCTTC. This codes for CASSQEGGGARNEQFF.

V and J are TRBV20-1 and TRBJ1-5, with TRBD1 identical over 7 bases. CDR1 is DFQATT, CDR2 SNEGSKA, per germline (reference sequence). The CDR3 sequence is 13 residues long. After removal of 6 bases from V and 7 bases from J, the junction contained 9 bases not matched to a gene. This chain's CDR3 is CSANQGDHQPQHF. In nucleotides, the CDR3 is TGCAGTGCCAATCAGGGGGATCACCAGCCCCAGCATTTT.

V usage is TRBV28 and J usage is TRBJ1-1; no firm D call. CDR1 is MDHEN and CDR2 is SYDVKM in the germline V gene. With 6 bases removed from V and 11 bases from J, the gap between germline ends came to 13 bases. The CDR3 totals 11 residues. The CDR3: CASRDPKEAFF. CDR3 DNA: TGTGCCAGCAGGGACCCGAAGGAGGCTTTCTTT.

This clonotype was detected ten times or more. The genes are TRBV5-1 and TRBJ2-1; 7 bases are a match to TRBD1. The CDR3 is made up of 14 amino acids. Germline loops: CDR1 SGHRS, CDR2 YFSETQ. V shed 7 bases, J shed 0 bases, and the junction held 4 bases outside the gene matches. The CDR3, as DNA: TGCGCCAGCCGTGGGGACAGCTCCTACAATGAGCAGTTCTTC. Encoded protein: CASRGDSSYNEQFF. Full variable domain (remainder filled in from reference TRBV5-1 and TRBJ2-1): KAGVTQTPRYLIKTRGQQVTLSCSPISGHRSVSWYQQTPGQGLQFLFEYFSETQRNKGNFPGRFSGRQFSNSRSEMNVSTLELGDSALYLCASRGDSSYNEQFFGPGTRLTVL.

Points on this clonotype: The junction and the germline gene differ at one end; a read error may be behind it. The chain is built from TRBV12-3 or TRBV12-4 and TRBJ2-7; D gene ambiguous. There are 12 residues in the CDR3. DNA of the CDR3: TGTGCCACCAGTTTCTCCCGCAACGAGCAGTACTTC. Protein product: CATSFSRNEQYF.

The genes are TRBV18 and TRBJ2-5; 8 bases line up with TRBD1. The last part of the DNA fits TRBJ2-7 better; the J call may be wrong. Germline values: CDR1 KGHSH, CDR2 LQKENI. The CDR3 sequence is 14 residues long. CDR3 protein: CASSPTGGLSEQYF. CDR3 sequence (DNA): TGTGCCAGCTCACCAACAGGGGGGCTGAGCGAGCAGTACTTC.